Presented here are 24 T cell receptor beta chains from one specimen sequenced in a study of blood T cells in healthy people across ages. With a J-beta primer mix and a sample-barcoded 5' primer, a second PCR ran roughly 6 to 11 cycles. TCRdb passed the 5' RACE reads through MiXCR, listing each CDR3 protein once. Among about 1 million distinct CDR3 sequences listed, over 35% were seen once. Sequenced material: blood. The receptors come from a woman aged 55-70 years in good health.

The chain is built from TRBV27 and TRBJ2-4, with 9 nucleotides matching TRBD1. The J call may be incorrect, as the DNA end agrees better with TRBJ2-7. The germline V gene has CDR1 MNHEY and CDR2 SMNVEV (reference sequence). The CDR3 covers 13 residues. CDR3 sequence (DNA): TGTGCCAGCCGTACAGGGGGCACCTACGAGCAGTACTTC. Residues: CASRTGGTYEQYF.

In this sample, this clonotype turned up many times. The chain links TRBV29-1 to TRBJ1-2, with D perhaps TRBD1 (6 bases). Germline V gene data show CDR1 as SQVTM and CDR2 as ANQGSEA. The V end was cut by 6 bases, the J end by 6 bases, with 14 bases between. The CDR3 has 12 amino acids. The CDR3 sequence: CSVAQGWDGYTF. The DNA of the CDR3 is TGCAGCGTAGCACAGGGATGGGATGGCTACACCTTC.

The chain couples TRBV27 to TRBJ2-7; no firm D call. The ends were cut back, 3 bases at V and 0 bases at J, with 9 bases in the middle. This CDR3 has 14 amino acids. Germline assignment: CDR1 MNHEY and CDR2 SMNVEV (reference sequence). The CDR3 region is CASSFSRSSYEQYF. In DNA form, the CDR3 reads TGTGCCAGCAGTTTTTCCCGCAGCTCCTACGAGCAGTACTTC.

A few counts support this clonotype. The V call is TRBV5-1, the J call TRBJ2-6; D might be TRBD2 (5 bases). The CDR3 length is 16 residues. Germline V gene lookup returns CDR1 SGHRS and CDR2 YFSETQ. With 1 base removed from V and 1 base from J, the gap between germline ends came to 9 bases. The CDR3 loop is CASSLSPGSGANVLTF. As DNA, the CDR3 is TGCGCCAGCAGCTTGAGTCCGGGGTCTGGGGCCAACGTCCTGACTTTC.

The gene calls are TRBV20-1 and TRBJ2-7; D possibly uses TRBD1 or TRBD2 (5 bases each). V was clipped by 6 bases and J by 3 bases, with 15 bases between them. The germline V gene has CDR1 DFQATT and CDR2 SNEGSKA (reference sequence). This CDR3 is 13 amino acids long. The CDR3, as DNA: TGCAGTGCAAGGTCCATGGGGGACTACGAGCAGTACTTC. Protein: CSARSMGDYEQYF.

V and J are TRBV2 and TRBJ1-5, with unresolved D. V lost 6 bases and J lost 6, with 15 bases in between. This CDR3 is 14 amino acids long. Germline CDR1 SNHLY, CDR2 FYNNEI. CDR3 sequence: CASRSALTGQPQHF. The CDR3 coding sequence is TGTGCCAGCAGGTCCGCATTAACGGGTCAGCCCCAGCATTTT.

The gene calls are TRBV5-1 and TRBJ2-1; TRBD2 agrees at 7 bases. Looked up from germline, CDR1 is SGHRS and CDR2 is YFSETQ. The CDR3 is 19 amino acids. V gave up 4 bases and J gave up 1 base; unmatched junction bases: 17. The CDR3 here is CASSPVSRASGHSYNEQFF. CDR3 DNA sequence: TGCGCCAGCAGCCCAGTATCTAGGGCTAGCGGCCATTCCTACAATGAGCAGTTCTTC.

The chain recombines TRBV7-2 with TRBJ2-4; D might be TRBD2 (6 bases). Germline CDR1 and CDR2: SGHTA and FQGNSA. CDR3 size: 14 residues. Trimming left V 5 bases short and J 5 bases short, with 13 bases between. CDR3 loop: CASSLERLENIQYF. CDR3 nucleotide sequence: TGTGCCAGCAGCCTAGAGAGACTAGAAAACATTCAGTACTTC.

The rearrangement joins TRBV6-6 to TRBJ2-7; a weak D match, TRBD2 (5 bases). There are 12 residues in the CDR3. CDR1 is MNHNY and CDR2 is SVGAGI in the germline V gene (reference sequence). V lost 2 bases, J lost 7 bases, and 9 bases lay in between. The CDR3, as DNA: TGTGCCAGCAGTTACGAGGGATCAGAGCAGTACTTC. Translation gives CASSYEGSEQYF.

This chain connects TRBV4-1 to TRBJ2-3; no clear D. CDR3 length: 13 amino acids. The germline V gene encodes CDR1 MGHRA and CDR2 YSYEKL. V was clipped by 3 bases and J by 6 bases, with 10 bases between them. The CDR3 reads CASSHEVSDTQYF. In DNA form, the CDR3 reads TGCGCCAGCAGCCATGAAGTGTCGGATACGCAGTATTTT.

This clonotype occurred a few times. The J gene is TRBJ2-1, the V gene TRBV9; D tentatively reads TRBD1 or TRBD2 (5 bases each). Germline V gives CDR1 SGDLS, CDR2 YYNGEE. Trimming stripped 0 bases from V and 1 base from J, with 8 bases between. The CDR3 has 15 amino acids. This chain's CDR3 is CASSVGGRSYNEQFF. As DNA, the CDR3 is TGTGCCAGCAGCGTAGGGGGACGGTCCTACAATGAGCAGTTCTTC.

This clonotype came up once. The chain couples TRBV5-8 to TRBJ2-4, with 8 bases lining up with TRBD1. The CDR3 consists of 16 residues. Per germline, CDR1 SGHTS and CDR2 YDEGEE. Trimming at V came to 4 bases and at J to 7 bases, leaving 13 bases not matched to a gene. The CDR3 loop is CASSRRGQGAVNIQYF. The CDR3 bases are TGTGCCAGCAGCCGAAGGGGCCAGGGGGCTGTGAACATTCAGTACTTC.

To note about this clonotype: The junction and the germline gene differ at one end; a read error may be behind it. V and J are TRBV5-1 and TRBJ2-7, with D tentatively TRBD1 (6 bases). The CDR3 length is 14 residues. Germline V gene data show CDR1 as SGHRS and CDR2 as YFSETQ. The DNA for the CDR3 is TGCGCCAGCTCTCAGCCAGGGGTTATGAACGAGCGGTACTTC. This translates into CASSQPGVMNERYF.

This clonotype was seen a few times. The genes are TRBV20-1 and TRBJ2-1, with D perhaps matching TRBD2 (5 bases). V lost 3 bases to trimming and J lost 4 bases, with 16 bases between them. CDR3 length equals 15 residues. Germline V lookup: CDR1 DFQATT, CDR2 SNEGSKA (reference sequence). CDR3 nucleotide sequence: TGCAGTGCTAGGGTACTAGGTTCTGTTTACAATGAGCAGTTCTTC. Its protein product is CSARVLGSVYNEQFF.

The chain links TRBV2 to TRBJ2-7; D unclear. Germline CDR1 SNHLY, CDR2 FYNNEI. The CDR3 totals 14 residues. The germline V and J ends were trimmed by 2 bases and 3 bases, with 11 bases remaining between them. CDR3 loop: CASSETAPSYEQYF. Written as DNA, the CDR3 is TGTGCCAGCAGTGAAACAGCACCAAGCTACGAGCAGTACTTC.

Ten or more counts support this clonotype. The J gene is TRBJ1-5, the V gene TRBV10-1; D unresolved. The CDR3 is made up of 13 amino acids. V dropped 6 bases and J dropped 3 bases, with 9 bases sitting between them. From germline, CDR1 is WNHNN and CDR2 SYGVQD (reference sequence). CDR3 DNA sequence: TGCGCCAGCAGCCGGGATAACAATCAGCCCCAGCATTTT. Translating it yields CASSRDNNQPQHF.

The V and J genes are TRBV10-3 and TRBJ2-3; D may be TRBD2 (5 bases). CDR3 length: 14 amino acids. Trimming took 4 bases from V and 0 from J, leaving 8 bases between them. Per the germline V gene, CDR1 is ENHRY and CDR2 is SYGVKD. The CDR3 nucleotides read TGTGCCATCAGTGCCCCGGGAAGCACAGATACGCAGTATTTT. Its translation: CAISAPGSTDTQYF.

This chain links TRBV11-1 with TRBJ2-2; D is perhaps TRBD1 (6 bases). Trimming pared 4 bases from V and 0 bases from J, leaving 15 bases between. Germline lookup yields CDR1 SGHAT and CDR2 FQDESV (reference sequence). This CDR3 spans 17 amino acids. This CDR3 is CASSSGDRRSNTGELFF. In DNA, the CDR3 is TGTGCCAGCAGCTCCGGCGACAGGAGATCGAACACCGGGGAGCTGTTTTTT.

The CDR3 bases are TGTGCCAGCAGCTCATTAGCGGGACTCTACAATGAGCAGTTCTTC. Translated: CASSSLAGLYNEQFF. This rearrangement joins TRBV11-2 to TRBJ2-1; 8 bases fit TRBD2. The length of the CDR3 is 15 residues. Germline V gene data show CDR1 as SGHAT and CDR2 as FQNNGV. Trimming removed 4 bases from V and 3 bases from J; junction bases left unmatched: 5. Full variable domain (remainder filled in from reference TRBV11-2 and TRBJ2-1): EAGVAQSPRYKIIEKRQSVAFWCNPISGHATLYWYQQILGQGPKLLIQFQNNGVVDDSQLPKDRFSAERLKGVDSTLKIQPAKLEDSAVYLCASSSLAGLYNEQFFGPGTRLTVL.

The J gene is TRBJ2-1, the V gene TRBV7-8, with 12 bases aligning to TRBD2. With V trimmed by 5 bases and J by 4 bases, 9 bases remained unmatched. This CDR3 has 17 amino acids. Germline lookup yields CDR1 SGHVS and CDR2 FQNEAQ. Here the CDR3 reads CASSQTLAGGMYNEQFF. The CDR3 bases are TGTGCCAGCAGCCAAACCCTAGCGGGAGGGATGTACAATGAGCAGTTCTTC.

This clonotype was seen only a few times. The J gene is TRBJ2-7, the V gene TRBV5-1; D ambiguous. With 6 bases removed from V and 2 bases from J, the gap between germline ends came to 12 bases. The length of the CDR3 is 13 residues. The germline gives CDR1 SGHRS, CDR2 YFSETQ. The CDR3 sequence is CASTLSPTYEQYF. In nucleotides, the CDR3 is TGCGCCAGCACGCTATCCCCCACCTACGAGCAGTACTTC.

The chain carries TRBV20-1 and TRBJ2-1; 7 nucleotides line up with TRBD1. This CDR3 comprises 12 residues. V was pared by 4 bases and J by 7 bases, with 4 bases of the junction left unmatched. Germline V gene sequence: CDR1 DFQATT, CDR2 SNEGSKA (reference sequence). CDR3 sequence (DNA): TGCAGTGCTAAGACAGGGCCAAATGAGCAGTTCTTC. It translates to CSAKTGPNEQFF.

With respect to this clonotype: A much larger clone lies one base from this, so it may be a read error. The CDR3, as DNA: TGTGCCAGCAGGCTCACTAGCGGGAATAGCAAGCAGTACTTC. Its translation is CASRLTSGNSKQYF. The chain carries TRBV12-3 or TRBV12-4 and TRBJ2-4; TRBD2 agrees at 10 bases. The CDR3 contains 14 residues. V shed 6 bases and J 13 bases; nucleotides not matched to a gene: 12.

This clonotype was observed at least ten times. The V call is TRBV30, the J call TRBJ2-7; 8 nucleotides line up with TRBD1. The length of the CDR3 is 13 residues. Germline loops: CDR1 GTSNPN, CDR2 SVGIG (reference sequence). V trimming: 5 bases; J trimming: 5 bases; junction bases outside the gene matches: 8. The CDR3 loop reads CAWGPGGRNEQYF. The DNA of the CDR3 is TGTGCCTGGGGGCCAGGGGGCAGAAACGAGCAGTACTTC.